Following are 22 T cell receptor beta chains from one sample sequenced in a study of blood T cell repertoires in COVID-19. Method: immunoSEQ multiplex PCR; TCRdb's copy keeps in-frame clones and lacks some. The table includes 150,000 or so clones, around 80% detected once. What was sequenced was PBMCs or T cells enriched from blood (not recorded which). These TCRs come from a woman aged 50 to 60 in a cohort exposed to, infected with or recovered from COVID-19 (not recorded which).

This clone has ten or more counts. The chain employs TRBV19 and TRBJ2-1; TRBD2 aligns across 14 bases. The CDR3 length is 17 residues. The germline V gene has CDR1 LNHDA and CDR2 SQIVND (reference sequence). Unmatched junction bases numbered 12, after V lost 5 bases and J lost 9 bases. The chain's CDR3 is CASSPRLAGGGSGEQFF. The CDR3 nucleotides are TGTGCCAGTAGTCCCCGACTAGCGGGGGGGGGATCAGGTGAGCAGTTCTTC.

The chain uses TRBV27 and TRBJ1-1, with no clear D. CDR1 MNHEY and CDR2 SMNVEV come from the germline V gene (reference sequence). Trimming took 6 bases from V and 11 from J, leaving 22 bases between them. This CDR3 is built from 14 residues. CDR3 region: CASSNDGVSLDAFF. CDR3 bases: TGTGCCAGCAGCAACGACGGGGTATCCTTAGACGCTTTCTTT.

CDR3 region: CASRDRDSYEQYF. CDR3 nucleotide sequence: TGTGCCAGCCGGGACAGGGACTCCTACGAGCAGTACTTC. V usage is TRBV10-3 and J usage is TRBJ2-7; 9 bases line up with TRBD1. This CDR3 is built from 13 residues. CDR1 and CDR2 from the germline V gene are ENHRY and SYGVKD. The ends lost 10 bases at V and 0 bases at J; junction bases unmatched: 4.

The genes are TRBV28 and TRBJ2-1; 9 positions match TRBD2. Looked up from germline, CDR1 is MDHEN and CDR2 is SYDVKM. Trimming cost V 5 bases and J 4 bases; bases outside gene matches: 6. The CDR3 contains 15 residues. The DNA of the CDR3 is TGTGCCAGCAGTCGGACTAGCGAAACTTACAATGAGCAGTTCTTC. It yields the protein CASSRTSETYNEQFF.

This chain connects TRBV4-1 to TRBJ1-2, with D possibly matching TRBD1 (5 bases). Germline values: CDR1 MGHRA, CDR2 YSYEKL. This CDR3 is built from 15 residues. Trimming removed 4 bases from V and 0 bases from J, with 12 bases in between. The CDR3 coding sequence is TGCGCCAGCAGCCTAACAGGTTTCTCTAACTATGGCTACACCTTC. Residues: CASSLTGFSNYGYTF.

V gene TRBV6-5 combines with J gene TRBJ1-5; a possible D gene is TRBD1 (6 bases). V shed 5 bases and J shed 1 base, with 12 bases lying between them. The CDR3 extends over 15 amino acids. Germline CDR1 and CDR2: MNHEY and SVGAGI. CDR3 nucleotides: TGTGCCAGCAGTCAACAGGGTCCCAGCAATCAGCCCCAGCATTTT. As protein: CASSQQGPSNQPQHF.

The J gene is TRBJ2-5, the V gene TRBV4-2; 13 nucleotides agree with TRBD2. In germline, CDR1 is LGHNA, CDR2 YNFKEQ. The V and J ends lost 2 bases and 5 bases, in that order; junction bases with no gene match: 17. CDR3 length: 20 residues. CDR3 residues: CASSQPPPTSGRGWGETQYF. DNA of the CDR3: TGTGCCAGCAGCCAACCTCCCCCCACTAGCGGGAGGGGGTGGGGGGAGACCCAGTACTTC.

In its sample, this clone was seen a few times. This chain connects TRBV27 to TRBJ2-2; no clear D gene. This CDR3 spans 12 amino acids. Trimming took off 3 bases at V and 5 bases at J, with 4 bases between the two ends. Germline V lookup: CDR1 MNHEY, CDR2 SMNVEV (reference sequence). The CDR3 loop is CASSFSTGELFF. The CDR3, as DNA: TGTGCCAGCAGTTTTTCAACCGGGGAGCTGTTTTTT.

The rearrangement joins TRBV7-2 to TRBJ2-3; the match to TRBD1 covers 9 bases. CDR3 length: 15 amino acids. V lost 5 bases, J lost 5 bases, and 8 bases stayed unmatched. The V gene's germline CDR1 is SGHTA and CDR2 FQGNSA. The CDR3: CASSPRTGEGDTQYF. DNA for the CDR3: TGTGCCAGCAGCCCACGGACAGGGGAAGGAGATACGCAGTATTTT. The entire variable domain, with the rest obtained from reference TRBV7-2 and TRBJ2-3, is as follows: GAGVSQSPSNKVTEKGKDVELRCDPISGHTALYWYRQSLGQGLEFLIYFQGNSAPDKSGLPSDRFSAERTGGSVSTLTIQRTQQEDSAVYLCASSPRTGEGDTQYFGPGTRLTVL.

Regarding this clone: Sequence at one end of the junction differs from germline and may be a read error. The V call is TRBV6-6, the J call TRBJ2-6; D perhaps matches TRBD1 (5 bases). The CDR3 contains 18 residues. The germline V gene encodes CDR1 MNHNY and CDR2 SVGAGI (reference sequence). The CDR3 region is CASSPDRILASGSNVLTF. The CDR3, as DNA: TGTGCCAGCAGTCCTGACAGAATCCTCGCCTCTGGGTCCAACGTCCTGACTTTC.

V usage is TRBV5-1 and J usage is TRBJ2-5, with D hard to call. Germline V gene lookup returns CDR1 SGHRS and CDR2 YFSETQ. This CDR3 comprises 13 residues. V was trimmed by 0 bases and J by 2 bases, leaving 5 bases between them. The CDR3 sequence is CASSLDRQETQYF. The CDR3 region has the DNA TGCGCCAGCAGCTTGGACAGACAAGAGACCCAGTACTTC.

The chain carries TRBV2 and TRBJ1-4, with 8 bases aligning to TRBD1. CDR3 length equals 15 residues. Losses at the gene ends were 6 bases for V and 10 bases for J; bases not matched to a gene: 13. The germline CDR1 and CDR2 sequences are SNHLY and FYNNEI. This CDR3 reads CASSPTDRGYGKLFF. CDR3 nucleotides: TGTGCCAGCAGCCCGACTGACAGGGGTTACGGAAAACTGTTTTTT.

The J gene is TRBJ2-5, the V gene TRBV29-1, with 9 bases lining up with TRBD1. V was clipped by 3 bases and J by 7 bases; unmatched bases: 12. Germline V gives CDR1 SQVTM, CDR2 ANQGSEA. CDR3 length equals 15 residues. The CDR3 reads CSVDLGTGRTATQYF. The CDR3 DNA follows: TGCAGCGTTGATCTTGGGACAGGGAGGACAGCGACCCAGTACTTC.

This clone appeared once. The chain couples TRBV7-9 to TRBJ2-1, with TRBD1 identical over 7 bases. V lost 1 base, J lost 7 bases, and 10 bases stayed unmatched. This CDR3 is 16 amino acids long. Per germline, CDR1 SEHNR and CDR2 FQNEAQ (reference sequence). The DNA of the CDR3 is TGTGCCAGCAGCTTAGTAGGGCAGGGGGTGCTGAATGAGCAGTTCTTC. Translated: CASSLVGQGVLNEQFF.

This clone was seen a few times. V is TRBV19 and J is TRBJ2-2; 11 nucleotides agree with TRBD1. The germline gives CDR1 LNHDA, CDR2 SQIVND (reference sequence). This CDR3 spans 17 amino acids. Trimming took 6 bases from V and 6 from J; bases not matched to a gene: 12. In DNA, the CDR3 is TGTGCCAGTAGCCGGACAGGGGGCTCGAGTGGGGCCGGGGAGCTGTTTTTT. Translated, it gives CASSRTGGSSGAGELFF.

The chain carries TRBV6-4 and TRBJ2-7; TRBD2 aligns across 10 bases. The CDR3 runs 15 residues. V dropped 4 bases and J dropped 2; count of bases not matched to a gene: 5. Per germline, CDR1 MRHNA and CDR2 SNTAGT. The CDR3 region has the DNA TGTGCCAGCAGTGCGGTACTAGCGGGGACCTACGAGCAGTACTTC. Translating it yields CASSAVLAGTYEQYF.

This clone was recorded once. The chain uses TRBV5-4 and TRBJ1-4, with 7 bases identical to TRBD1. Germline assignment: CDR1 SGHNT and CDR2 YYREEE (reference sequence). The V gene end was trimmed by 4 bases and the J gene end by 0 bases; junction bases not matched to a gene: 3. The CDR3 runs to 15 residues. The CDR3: CASSQGGPTNEKLFF. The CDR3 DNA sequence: TGTGCCAGCAGCCAGGGGGGCCCAACTAATGAAAAACTGTTTTTT.

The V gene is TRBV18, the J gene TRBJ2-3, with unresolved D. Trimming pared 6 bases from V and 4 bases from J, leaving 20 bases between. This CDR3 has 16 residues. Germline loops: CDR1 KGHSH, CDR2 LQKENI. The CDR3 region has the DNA TGTGCCAGCTCCCCCAGTCGAAACAATGAGGCAGATACGCAGTATTTT. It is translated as CASSPSRNNEADTQYF.

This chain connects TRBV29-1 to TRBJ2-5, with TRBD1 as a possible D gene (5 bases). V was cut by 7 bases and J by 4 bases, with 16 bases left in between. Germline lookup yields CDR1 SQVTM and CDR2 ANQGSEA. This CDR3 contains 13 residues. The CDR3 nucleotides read TGCAGCGCCTCACAGGTTCTCTTAGAGACCCAGTACTTC. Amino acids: CSASQVLLETQYF.

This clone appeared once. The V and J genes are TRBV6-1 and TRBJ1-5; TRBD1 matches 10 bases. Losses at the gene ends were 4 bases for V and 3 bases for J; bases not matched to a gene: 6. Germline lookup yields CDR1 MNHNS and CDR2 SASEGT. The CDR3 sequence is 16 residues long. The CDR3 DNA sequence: TGTGCCAGCAGTGTCGGGACAGGGGCATCCAATCAGCCCCAGCATTTT. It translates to CASSVGTGASNQPQHF.

CDR3 DNA sequence: TGTGCCAGTAGTATAGATCGGGACAGGGGCTCCGGGGAGCTGTTTTTT. Its translation is CASSIDRDRGSGELFF. The chain uses TRBV19 and TRBJ2-2; TRBD1 aligns across 10 bases. The V gene's germline CDR1 is LNHDA and CDR2 SQIVND (reference sequence). CDR3 length equals 16 residues. The J segment lost 6 bases and the V segment lost 0 bases, leaving 4 bases of the junction unmatched.

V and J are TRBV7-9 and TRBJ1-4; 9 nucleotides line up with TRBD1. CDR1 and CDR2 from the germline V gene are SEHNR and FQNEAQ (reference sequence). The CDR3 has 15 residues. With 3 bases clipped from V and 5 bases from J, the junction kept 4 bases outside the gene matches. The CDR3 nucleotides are TGTGCCAGCAGCTTCACCGGGACAGGGAATGAAAAACTGTTTTTT. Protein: CASSFTGTGNEKLFF.